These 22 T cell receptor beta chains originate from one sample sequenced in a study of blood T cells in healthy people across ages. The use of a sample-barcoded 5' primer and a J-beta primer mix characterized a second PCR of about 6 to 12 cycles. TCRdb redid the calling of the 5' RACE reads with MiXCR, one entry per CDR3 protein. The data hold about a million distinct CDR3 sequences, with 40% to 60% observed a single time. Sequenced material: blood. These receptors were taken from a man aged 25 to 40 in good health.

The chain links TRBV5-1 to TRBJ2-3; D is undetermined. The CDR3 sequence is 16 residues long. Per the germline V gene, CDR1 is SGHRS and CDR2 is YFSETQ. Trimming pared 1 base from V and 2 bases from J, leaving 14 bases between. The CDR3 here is CASSLSQVLNTDTQYF. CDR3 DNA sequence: TGCGCCAGCAGCTTGTCCCAGGTGCTAAACACAGATACGCAGTATTTT.

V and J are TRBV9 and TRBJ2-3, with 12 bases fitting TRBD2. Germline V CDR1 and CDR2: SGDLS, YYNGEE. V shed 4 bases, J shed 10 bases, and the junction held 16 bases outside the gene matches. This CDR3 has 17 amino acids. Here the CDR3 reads CASSPTRLAGVDGAQYF. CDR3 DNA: TGTGCCAGCAGCCCCACAAGACTAGCGGGGGTAGATGGGGCGCAGTATTTT.

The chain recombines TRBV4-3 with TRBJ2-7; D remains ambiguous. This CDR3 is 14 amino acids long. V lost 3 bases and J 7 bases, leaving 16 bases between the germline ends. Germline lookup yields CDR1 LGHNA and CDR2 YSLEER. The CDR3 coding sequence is TGCGCCAGCAGCCAGGGGATGGGATCGGATGAGCAGTACTTC. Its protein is CASSQGMGSDEQYF.

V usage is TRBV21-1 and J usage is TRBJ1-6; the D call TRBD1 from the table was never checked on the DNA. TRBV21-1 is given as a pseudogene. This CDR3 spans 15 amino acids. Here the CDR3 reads CASSKGSGVGSPLHF. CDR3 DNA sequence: TGTGCCAGCAGCAAAGGGTCGGGCGTCGGTTCACCCCTCCACTTT.

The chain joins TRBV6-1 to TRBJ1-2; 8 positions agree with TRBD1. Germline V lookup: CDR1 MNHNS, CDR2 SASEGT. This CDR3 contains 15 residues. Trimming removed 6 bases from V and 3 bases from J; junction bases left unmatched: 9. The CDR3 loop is CASSAAGTGDYGYTF. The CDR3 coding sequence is TGTGCCAGCAGCGCTGCCGGGACAGGAGACTATGGCTACACCTTC.

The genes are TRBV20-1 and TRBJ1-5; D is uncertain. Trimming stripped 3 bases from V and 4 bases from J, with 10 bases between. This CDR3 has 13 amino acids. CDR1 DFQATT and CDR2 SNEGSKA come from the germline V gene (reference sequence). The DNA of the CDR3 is TGCAGTGCTAGTCTCAGTGAAAATCAGCCCCAGCATTTT. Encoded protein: CSASLSENQPQHF.

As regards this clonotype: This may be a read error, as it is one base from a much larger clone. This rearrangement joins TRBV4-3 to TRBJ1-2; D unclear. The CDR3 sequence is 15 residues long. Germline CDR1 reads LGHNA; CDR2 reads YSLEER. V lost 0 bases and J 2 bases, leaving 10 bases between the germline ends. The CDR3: CASSQDTDGNYGYTF. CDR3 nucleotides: TGCGCCAGCAGCCAAGATACCGACGGAAACTATGGCTACACCTTC.

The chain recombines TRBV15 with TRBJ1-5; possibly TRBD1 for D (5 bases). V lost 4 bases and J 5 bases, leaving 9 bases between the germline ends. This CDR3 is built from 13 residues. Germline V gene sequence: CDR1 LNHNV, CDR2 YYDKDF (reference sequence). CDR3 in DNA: TGTGCCACCAGCACCCAGGGAGATCAGCCCCAGCATTTT. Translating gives CATSTQGDQPQHF.

CDR3 loop: CASSLFAGGYNEQFF. CDR3 in DNA: TGTGCCAGCAGCTTATTTGCAGGGGGCTACAATGAGCAGTTCTTC. This chain links TRBV7-9 with TRBJ2-1, with 7 bases aligning to TRBD1. CDR3 length equals 15 residues. Losses at the gene ends were 2 bases for V and 3 bases for J; bases not matched to a gene: 4. The germline CDR1 and CDR2 sequences are SEHNR and FQNEAQ (reference sequence).

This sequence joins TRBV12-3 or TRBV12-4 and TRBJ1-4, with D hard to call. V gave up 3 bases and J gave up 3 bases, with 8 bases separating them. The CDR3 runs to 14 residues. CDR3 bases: TGTGCCAGCAGTTTCGGGAGATCTAATGAAAAACTGTTTTTT. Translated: CASSFGRSNEKLFF.

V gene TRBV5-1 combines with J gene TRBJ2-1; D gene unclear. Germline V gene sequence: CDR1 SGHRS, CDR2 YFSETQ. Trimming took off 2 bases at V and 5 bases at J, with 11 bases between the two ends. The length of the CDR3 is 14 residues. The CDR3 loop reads CASSFSVPNNEQFF. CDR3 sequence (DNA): TGCGCCAGCAGCTTTAGTGTCCCTAACAATGAGCAGTTCTTC.

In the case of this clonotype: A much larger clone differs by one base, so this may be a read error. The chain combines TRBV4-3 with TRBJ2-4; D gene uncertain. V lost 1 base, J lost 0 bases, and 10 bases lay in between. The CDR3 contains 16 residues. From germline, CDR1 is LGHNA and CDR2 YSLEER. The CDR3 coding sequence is TGCGCCAGCAGCCAAGCGCAAGCGTTAGCCAAAAACATTCAGTACTTC. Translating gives CASSQAQALAKNIQYF.

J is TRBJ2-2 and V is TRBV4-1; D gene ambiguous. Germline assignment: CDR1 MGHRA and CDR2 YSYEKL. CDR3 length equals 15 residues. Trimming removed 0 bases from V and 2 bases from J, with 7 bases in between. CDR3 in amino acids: CASSQDHPNTGELFF. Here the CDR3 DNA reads TGCGCCAGCAGCCAAGATCACCCAAACACCGGGGAGCTGTTTTTT.

The CDR3 loop is CASSQARQPNYGYTF. The DNA of the CDR3 is TGTGCCAGCAGCCAAGCGAGACAGCCTAACTATGGCTACACCTTC. The chain combines TRBV4-2 with TRBJ1-2, with a possible D match to TRBD1 (5 bases). Germline V CDR1 and CDR2: LGHNA, YNFKEQ. The CDR3 is 15 residues long. Trimming stripped 1 base from V and 0 bases from J, with 9 bases between.

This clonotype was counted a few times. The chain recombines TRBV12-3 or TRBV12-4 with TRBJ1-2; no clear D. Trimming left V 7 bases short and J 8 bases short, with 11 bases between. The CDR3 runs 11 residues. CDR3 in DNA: TGTGCCAGCACCTTGGCCGTGGGCTACACCTTC. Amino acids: CASTLAVGYTF.

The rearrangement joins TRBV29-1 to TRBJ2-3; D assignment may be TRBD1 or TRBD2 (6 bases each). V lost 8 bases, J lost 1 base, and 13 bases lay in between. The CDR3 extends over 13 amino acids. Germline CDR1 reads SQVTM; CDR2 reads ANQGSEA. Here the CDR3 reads CSSTGARTDTQYF. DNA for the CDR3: TGCAGCTCGACGGGGGCCCGCACAGATACGCAGTATTTT.

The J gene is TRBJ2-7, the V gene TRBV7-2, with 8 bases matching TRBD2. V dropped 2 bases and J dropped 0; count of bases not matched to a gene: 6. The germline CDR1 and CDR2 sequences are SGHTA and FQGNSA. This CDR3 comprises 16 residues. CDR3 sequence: CASSLLAGSPSYEQYF. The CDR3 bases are TGTGCCAGCAGCTTATTAGCGGGGTCGCCCTCCTACGAGCAGTACTTC.

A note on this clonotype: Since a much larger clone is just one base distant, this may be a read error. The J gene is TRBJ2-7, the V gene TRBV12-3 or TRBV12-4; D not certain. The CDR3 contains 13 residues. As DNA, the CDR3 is TGTACCAGCAGTGTGGCCCGCACCTACGAGCAGTACTTC. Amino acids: CTSSVARTYEQYF.

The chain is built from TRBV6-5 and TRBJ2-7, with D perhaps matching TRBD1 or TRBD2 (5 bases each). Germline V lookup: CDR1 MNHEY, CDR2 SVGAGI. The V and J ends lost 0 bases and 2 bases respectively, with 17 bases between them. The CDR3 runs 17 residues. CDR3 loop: CASSYSISREKTYEQYF. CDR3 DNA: TGTGCCAGCAGTTACTCAATCTCCAGGGAGAAAACCTACGAGCAGTACTTC.

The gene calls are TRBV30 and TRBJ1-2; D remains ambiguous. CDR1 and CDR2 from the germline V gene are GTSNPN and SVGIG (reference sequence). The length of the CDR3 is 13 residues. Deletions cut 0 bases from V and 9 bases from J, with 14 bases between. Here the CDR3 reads CAWSVSSSGSYTF. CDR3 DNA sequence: TGTGCCTGGAGTGTATCATCTTCGGGCAGCTACACCTTC.

The CDR3 is CAISVRAGGVKETQYF. The CDR3 bases are TGTGCCATCAGTGTAAGAGCGGGGGGAGTGAAAGAGACCCAGTACTTC. The rearrangement joins TRBV10-3 to TRBJ2-4; 9 bases agree with TRBD2. Gene TRBJ2-5 matches the end of the DNA better, so the J call may be wrong. Germline loops: CDR1 ENHRY, CDR2 SYGVKD. This CDR3 comprises 16 residues.

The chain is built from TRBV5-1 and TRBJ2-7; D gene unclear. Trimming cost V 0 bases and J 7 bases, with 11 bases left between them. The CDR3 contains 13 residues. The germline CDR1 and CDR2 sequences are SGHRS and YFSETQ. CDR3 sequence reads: CASSLALPNEQYF. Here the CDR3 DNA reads TGCGCCAGCAGCTTGGCCTTACCCAATGAGCAGTACTTC. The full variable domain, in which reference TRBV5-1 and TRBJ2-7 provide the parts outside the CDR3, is KAGVTQTPRYLIKTRGQQVTLSCSPISGHRSVSWYQQTPGQGLQFLFEYFSETQRNKGNFPGRFSGRQFSNSRSEMNVSTLELGDSALYLCASSLALPNEQYFGPGTRLTVT.